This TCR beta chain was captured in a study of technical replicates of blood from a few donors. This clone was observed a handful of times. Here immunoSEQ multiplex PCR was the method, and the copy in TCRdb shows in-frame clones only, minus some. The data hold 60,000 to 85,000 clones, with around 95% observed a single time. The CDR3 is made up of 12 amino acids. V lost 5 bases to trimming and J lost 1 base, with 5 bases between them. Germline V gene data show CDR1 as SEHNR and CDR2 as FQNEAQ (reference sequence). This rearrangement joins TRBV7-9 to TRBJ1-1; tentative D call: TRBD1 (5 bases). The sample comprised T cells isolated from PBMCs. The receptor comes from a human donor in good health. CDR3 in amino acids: CASSGQNTEAFF. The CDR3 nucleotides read TGTGCCAGCAGCGGACAGAACACTGAAGCTTTCTTT.